This T cell receptor (beta chain) is drawn from a study of blood T cells in healthy people across ages. Study in general: About one barcoded TCR beta cDNA was captured per two T cells. Study-wide results and limits: Unsorted PBMC material precluded a definitive naive versus antigen-experienced comparison.

As for this clonotype: Its antigen is not known. At one end the junction does not follow the germline gene, possibly because of a read error.

CDR1 and CDR2 (germline): SGHAT, FQNNGV. This CDR3 is 15 amino acids long. The authors ran a second PCR of about 6 to 11 cycles using a sample-barcoded 5' primer and a J-beta primer mix. Every cDNA was tagged by a template-switch adaptor with 12 random nucleotides. A single record per CDR3 protein comes from TCRdb applying MiXCR to the 5' RACE reads. The sample yields around 1,500,000 distinct CDR3 sequences, roughly 28% seen once. Specimen: blood. The TCR comes from a woman aged 25-40 years in good health. The chain recombines TRBV11-2 with TRBJ2-7, with TRBD2 identical over 7 bases. The CDR3 DNA reads as TGTGTCAGCAGCCCGGCCGGGGGGATGACCTACGAGCAGTACTTC. It codes for CVSSPAGGMTYEQYF.